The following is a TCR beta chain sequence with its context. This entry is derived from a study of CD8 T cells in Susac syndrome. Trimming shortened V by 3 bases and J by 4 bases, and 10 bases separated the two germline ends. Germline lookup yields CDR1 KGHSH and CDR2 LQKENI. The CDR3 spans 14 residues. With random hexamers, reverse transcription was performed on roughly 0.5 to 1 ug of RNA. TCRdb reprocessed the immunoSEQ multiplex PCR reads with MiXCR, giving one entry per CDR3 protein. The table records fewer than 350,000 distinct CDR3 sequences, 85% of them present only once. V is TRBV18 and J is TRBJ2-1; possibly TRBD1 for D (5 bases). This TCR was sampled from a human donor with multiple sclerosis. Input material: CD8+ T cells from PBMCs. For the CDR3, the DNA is TGTGCCAGCTCACCTTCCCGACAGTACAATGAGCAGTTCTTC. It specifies CASSPSRQYNEQFF.